A selection of T cell receptor beta chains follows, all from one sample in a study of PD-L1 blockade in urothelial cancer. TCRdb's table, derived via immunoSEQ multiplex PCR, lists solely in-frame clones and lacks some. The data contain 58,000 or so clones, 81% of them singletons. Source: PBMCs, taken around atezolizumab (anti-PD-L1) treatment. The receptors here all came from a man in his 70s with urothelial cancer. The CDR3 runs from the conserved cysteine through the conserved F or W. The order of the fields is V gene, J gene, clone size, D gene, CDR3 protein, CDR3 DNA. The D gene is left open where the match is weak. Not every row has a clone size; where given, it reads once, few, many or a size class.

>TRBV5-1|TRBJ2-1|NA|TRBD2
CASSLEAAGVDEQFF
TGCGCCAGCAGCTTGGAGGCAGCGGGAGTAGATGAGCAGTTCTTC
>TRBV19|TRBJ2-2|NA|NA
CASSMVDSHTGELFF
TGTGCCAGTAGTATGGTTGACTCCCACACCGGGGAGCTGTTTTTT
>TRBV2|TRBJ2-1|NA|NA
CASLGPSDEQFF
TGTGCCAGCCTGGGCCCCTCGGATGAGCAGTTCTTC
>TRBV19|TRBJ1-5|NA|TRBD1
CASSRQGNRNQPQHF
TGTGCCAGTAGTAGACAGGGTAACCGCAATCAGCCCCAGCATTTT
>TRBV19|TRBJ2-4|NA|TRBD2
CASSQQGRLAGAKNIQYF
TGTGCCAGTAGTCAACAGGGTCGACTAGCGGGAGCCAAAAACATTCAGTACTTC
>TRBV19|TRBJ1-5|NA|TRBD1
CASKTTGEGGNQPQHF
TGTGCCAGTAAGACCACAGGGGAAGGCGGCAATCAGCCCCAGCATTTT
>TRBV2|TRBJ1-1|NA|NA
CASSENEGNTEAFF
TGTGCCAGCAGTGAAAACGAGGGTAACACTGAAGCTTTCTTT
>TRBV5-1|TRBJ2-3|NA|NA
CASSASGTDTQYF
TGCGCCAGCAGTGCAAGCGGGACAGATACGCAGTATTTT
>TRBV7-2|TRBJ1-1|few|NA
CASSSQGRRTEAFF
TGTGCCAGCAGCTCACAGGGCCGACGAACTGAAGCTTTCTTT
>TRBV4-1|TRBJ1-2|NA|NA
CASSRIQELYGYTF
TGCGCCAGCAGCCGTATACAGGAGCTCTATGGCTACACCTTC
>TRBV5-4|TRBJ2-4|NA|TRBD1
CASSFTGGNIQYF
TGTGCCAGCAGCTTCACAGGGGGTAACATTCAGTACTTC
>TRBV5-1|TRBJ2-5|NA|NA
CASSLEMGGGETQYF
TGCGCCAGCAGCTTGGAAATGGGAGGGGGAGAGACCCAGTACTTC
>TRBV7-9|TRBJ2-7|NA|NA
CASSRGGASESYEQYF
TGTGCCAGCAGCCGAGGCGGGGCTAGCGAGTCATACGAGCAGTACTTC
>TRBV5-1|TRBJ1-1|few|NA
CASSRGQQNTEAFF
TGCGCCAGCAGCAGAGGACAGCAGAACACTGAAGCTTTCTTT
>TRBV5-1|TRBJ2-1|NA|NA
CASSLASTVNEQFF
TGCGCCAGCAGCTTGGCCAGTACAGTCAATGAGCAGTTCTTC
>TRBV5-1|TRBJ2-1|once|TRBD2
CASSLVLAGVDEQFF
TGCGCCAGCAGCTTGGTACTAGCGGGAGTAGATGAGCAGTTCTTC
>TRBV7-9|TRBJ2-1|NA|NA
CASSLQGSGYNEQFF
TGTGCCAGCAGCCTCCAGGGTTCGGGCTACAATGAGCAGTTCTTC
>TRBV9|TRBJ2-1|NA|NA
CASSVGGIRVNEQFF
TGTGCCAGCAGCGTAGGCGGGATTAGGGTCAATGAGCAGTTCTTC
>TRBV5-4|TRBJ2-1|NA|TRBD2
CASSPGLASYNEQFF
TGTGCCAGCAGCCCTGGACTAGCGTCTTACAATGAGCAGTTCTTC
>TRBV5-6|TRBJ2-1|NA|NA
CASSVRRQRLVFDNEQFF
TGTGCCAGCAGCGTGCGGCGGCAGCGACTAGTCTTTGACAATGAGCAGTTCTTC
>TRBV7-2|TRBJ1-1|NA|TRBD1
CASSLLRQGEAFF
TGTGCCAGCAGCTTACTCAGACAGGGTGAAGCTTTCTTT
>TRBV9|TRBJ2-1|once|TRBD2
CASSPSGSSYNEQFF
TGTGCCAGCAGCCCTAGCGGGAGCTCCTACAATGAGCAGTTCTTC
>TRBV29-1|TRBJ1-3|NA|NA
CSVVGGDTIYF
TGCAGCGTTGTTGGGGGGGACACCATATATTTT
>TRBV27|TRBJ2-7|NA|TRBD2
CASSTTGTSAYEQYF
TGTGCCAGCAGTACAACCGGGACTAGCGCCTACGAGCAGTACTTC
>TRBV7-2|TRBJ2-5|NA|TRBD2
CASSLVHREDLRETQYF
TGTGCCAGCAGCTTAGTTCATCGGGAGGATCTCCGGGAGACCCAGTACTTC
>TRBV18|TRBJ2-6|NA|NA
CASSPERAGANVLTF
TGTGCCAGCTCACCGGAGAGGGCTGGGGCCAACGTCCTGACTTTC
>TRBV5-4|TRBJ2-1|few|TRBD2
CASSQGKGTSGSNEQFF
TGTGCCAGCAGCCAGGGCAAGGGAACTAGCGGGAGCAATGAGCAGTTCTTC
>TRBV27|TRBJ1-1|NA|NA
CASRPPGNTEAFF
TGTGCCAGCAGGCCCCCGGGGAACACTGAAGCTTTCTTT
>TRBV6-1|TRBJ2-2|NA|TRBD2
CASSTLAGGTGELFF
TGTGCCAGCAGTACCCTAGCGGGAGGGACCGGGGAGCTGTTTTTT
>TRBV30|TRBJ1-5|NA|NA
CAWSVRAGRGNQPQHF
TGTGCCTGGAGTGTAAGGGCGGGGAGGGGCAATCAGCCCCAGCATTTT
>TRBV18|TRBJ1-1|NA|NA
CASSPVGRDTEAFF
TGTGCCAGCTCACCTGTGGGGCGTGACACTGAAGCTTTCTTT
>TRBV7-3|TRBJ2-1|NA|NA
CASSLAAYNEQFF
TGTGCCAGCAGCTTAGCAGCGTACAATGAGCAGTTCTTC
>TRBV9|TRBJ1-2|NA|TRBD1
CASSTGQGAVYGYTF
TGTGCCAGCAGCACAGGACAGGGGGCTGTCTATGGCTACACCTTC
>TRBV19|TRBJ2-7|NA|NA
CASSLGGNLGSYEQYF
TGTGCCAGTAGCCTAGGGGGTAATCTAGGCTCCTACGAGCAGTACTTC
>TRBV19|TRBJ2-3|NA|NA
CASTESGSPDTQYF
TGTGCCAGTACAGAGTCCGGGAGTCCAGATACGCAGTATTTT
>TRBV11-2|TRBJ2-1|few|TRBD2
CASSSSSGPYQEQFF
TGTGCCAGCAGCTCCTCTAGCGGGCCCTACCAAGAGCAGTTCTTC
>TRBV5-6|TRBJ2-7|NA|TRBD2
CASSLTITASGNFYEQYF
TGTGCCAGCAGCTTAACCATAACAGCTAGCGGAAATTTTTACGAGCAGTACTTC
>TRBV5-1|TRBJ2-3|once|NA
CASSLGGGPGTDTQYF
TGCGCCAGCAGCTTGGGGGGAGGCCCCGGTACAGATACGCAGTATTTT
>TRBV7-8|TRBJ2-7|NA|TRBD2
CASSPRRVARGGIGSYEQYF
TGTGCCAGCAGCCCCCGTCGCGTAGCTCGGGGAGGGATAGGCTCCTACGAGCAGTACTTC
>TRBV13|TRBJ2-3|NA|TRBD2
CASSLRLAGGTDTQYF
TGTGCCAGCAGCCTGAGACTAGCGGGAGGGACAGATACGCAGTATTTT
>TRBV7-7|TRBJ2-1|NA|TRBD2
CASSLSGTSNEQFF
TGTGCTAGCAGCTTATCCGGGACTAGCAATGAGCAGTTCTTC
>TRBV16|TRBJ2-5|once|NA
CASSHGGAGETQYF
TGTGCCAGCAGCCATGGGGGGGCCGGAGAGACCCAGTACTTC
>TRBV30|TRBJ1-3|NA|TRBD1
CAWSAGGLGNTIYF
TGTGCCTGGAGTGCAGGGGGCCTTGGAAACACCATATATTTT
>TRBV19|TRBJ1-2|NA|NA
CASSIRDYGYTF
TGTGCCAGTAGTATTCGGGACTATGGCTACACCTTC
>TRBV2|TRBJ2-2|NA|TRBD2
CASSDLAGVGTGELFF
TGTGCCAGCAGTGACTTAGCGGGAGTAGGGACCGGGGAGCTGTTTTTT
>TRBV16|TRBJ2-1|NA|TRBD2
CASSQFTSGSNEQFF
TGTGCCAGCAGCCAATTTACTAGCGGGAGTAATGAGCAGTTCTTC
>TRBV2|TRBJ1-5|NA|TRBD1
CASSGASDRGGQPQHF
TGTGCCAGCAGTGGGGCCTCGGACAGGGGAGGCCAGCCCCAGCATTTT
>TRBV11-2|TRBJ2-2|NA|TRBD2
CASSSSGSANTGELFF
TGTGCCAGCAGCTCCAGCGGGAGCGCAAACACCGGGGAGCTGTTTTTT
>TRBV7-2|TRBJ2-7|NA|TRBD1
CASRRTSTGGHEQYF
TGTGCCAGCCGTAGGACATCGACAGGGGGACACGAGCAGTACTTC
>TRBV4-1|TRBJ2-1|few|TRBD2
CASSQDGLAGVGWNEQFF
TGCGCCAGCAGCCAAGATGGCCTAGCGGGAGTTGGGTGGAATGAGCAGTTCTTC
>TRBV7-2|TRBJ2-5|NA|TRBD2
CASSLGSTAGGRETQYF
TGTGCCAGCAGCTTAGGCTCAACAGCGGGAGGTCGAGAGACCCAGTACTTC
>TRBV6-4|TRBJ1-1|NA|NA
CASSVEIGRVEAFF
TGTGCCAGCAGTGTGGAGATTGGGAGGGTCGAAGCTTTCTTT
>TRBV10-3|TRBJ2-1|NA|NA
CAIRGPINNEQFF
TGTGCCATCAGGGGGCCGATCAACAATGAGCAGTTCTTC
>TRBV28|TRBJ2-5|NA|TRBD2
CASSWGGVRATQYF
TGTGCCAGCAGCTGGGGGGGGGTAAGAGCGACCCAGTACTTC
>TRBV7-2|TRBJ2-7|NA|TRBD1
CASSLEAGRGPYEQYF
TGTGCCAGCAGCTTAGAGGCAGGCAGGGGGCCCTACGAGCAGTACTTC